This passage covers 30 T cell receptor beta chains from one sample sequenced in a study of T cell changes during pregnancy in multiple sclerosis. Some clones are missing from TCRdb's copy, which holds only in-frame ones; the method was immunoSEQ multiplex PCR. The sample lists about 43,000 clones, roughly 88% occurring once. Sequencing was carried out using PBMCs (not recorded whether the cells were cultured). These receptors all stem from a female donor with multiple sclerosis, enrolled in a pregnancy study.

The chain recombines TRBV11-3 with TRBJ2-1; a possible D gene is TRBD1 (5 bases). Germline V gives CDR1 SGHNT, CDR2 YENEEA. There are 15 residues in the CDR3. V shed 5 bases and J shed 4 bases, with 15 bases lying between them. The CDR3 sequence is CASSPGHSGYNEQFF. CDR3 DNA sequence: TGTGCCAGCAGCCCCGGACATTCAGGGTACAATGAGCAGTTCTTC.

V is TRBV28 and J is TRBJ2-6; D unclear. Germline lookup yields CDR1 MDHEN and CDR2 SYDVKM. V was trimmed by 5 bases and J by 2 bases, leaving 4 bases between them. The CDR3 spans 13 residues. CDR3 DNA sequence: TGTGCCAGCAGTCACACTGGGGCCAACGTCCTGACTTTC. It translates to CASSHTGANVLTF.

This chain uses TRBV11-2 with TRBJ2-3, with D unclear. Germline V CDR1 and CDR2: SGHAT, FQNNGV. The V end was cut by 5 bases, the J end by 0 bases, with 9 bases between. The CDR3 consists of 14 residues. The CDR3 nucleotides are TGTGCCAGCAGCAATCGAATCAGCACAGATACGCAGTATTTT. Translation gives CASSNRISTDTQYF.

CDR3 coding DNA: TGTGCCAGCAGCGGCTATGCGGTCAATGAGCAGTTCTTC. As protein: CASSGYAVNEQFF. The chain recombines TRBV7-2 with TRBJ2-1; D gene ambiguous. The CDR3 has 13 residues. The germline CDR1 and CDR2 sequences are SGHTA and FQGNSA. The V end lost 5 bases, the J end lost 6 bases, and 11 bases lay between the germline ends.

V and J are TRBV25-1 and TRBJ1-6; D unclear. Germline V gene data show CDR1 as MGHDK and CDR2 as SYGVNS. Trimming left V 3 bases short and J 5 bases short, with 11 bases between. The CDR3 length is 15 residues. The chain's CDR3 is CASSDQPLNNSPLHF. CDR3 in DNA: TGTGCCAGCAGTGACCAGCCCTTAAATAATTCACCCCTCCACTTT.

The V call is TRBV6-1, the J call TRBJ2-7; D not resolved. The germline V gene encodes CDR1 MNHNS and CDR2 SASEGT. Trimming took off 8 bases at V and 0 bases at J, with 11 bases between the two ends. This CDR3 has 13 amino acids. The chain's CDR3 is CASGWSSSYEQYF. Written as DNA, the CDR3 is TGTGCCAGCGGTTGGAGCAGCTCCTACGAGCAGTACTTC.

This rearrangement joins TRBV10-3 to TRBJ2-1, with 13 bases aligning to TRBD2. This CDR3 has 16 amino acids. Germline V CDR1 and CDR2: ENHRY, SYGVKD. The V segment lost 5 bases and the J segment 8 bases; nucleotides outside the gene matches: 9. DNA of the CDR3: TGTGCCATCAGTCACGGGTGGACTAGCGGGAGCGATGAGCAGTTCTTC. Amino acid sequence: CAISHGWTSGSDEQFF.

The J gene is TRBJ1-1, the V gene TRBV12-5; unclear D gene. CDR3 size: 14 residues. Germline assignment: CDR1 LGHNT and CDR2 FRNRAP. V was shortened by 1 base and J by 1 base, with 7 bases between the two germline ends. CDR3 residues: CASGLGVGNTEAFF. In DNA, the CDR3 is TGTGCTAGTGGTTTGGGAGTGGGGAACACTGAAGCTTTCTTT.

This clone was recorded once. The chain carries TRBV4-2 and TRBJ2-5, with TRBD2 matching over 8 bases. CDR1 is LGHNA, CDR2 YNFKEQ, per germline. After removal of 4 bases from V and 1 base from J, the junction contained 14 bases not matched to a gene. This CDR3 is built from 18 residues. CDR3 residues: CASSPRMNGRALQETQYF. Here the CDR3 DNA reads TGTGCCAGCAGCCCGCGAATGAACGGGAGGGCCCTCCAAGAGACCCAGTACTTC.

J is TRBJ2-7 and V is TRBV27, with 11 bases that match TRBD2. The CDR3 covers 16 residues. Germline-derived CDR1 and CDR2 are MNHEY and SMNVEV (reference sequence). Trimming at V came to 3 bases and at J to 3 bases, leaving 7 bases not matched to a gene. For the CDR3, the DNA is TGTGCCAGCAGTTTCTTCTCCGGGACTAGCGGCTACGAGCAGTACTTC. It yields the protein CASSFFSGTSGYEQYF.

The chain recombines TRBV10-2 with TRBJ1-1; D is uncertain. Trimming left V 4 bases short and J 3 bases short, with 6 bases between. CDR3 length equals 12 residues. Germline CDR1 is WSHSY and CDR2 is SAAADI. In DNA form, the CDR3 reads TGCGCCAGCAGTGGCGGGTACACTGAAGCTTTCTTT. This codes for CASSGGYTEAFF.

The chain joins TRBV20-1 to TRBJ2-5, with 7 nucleotides matching TRBD2. Unmatched junction bases numbered 1, after V lost 7 bases and J lost 2 bases. This CDR3 region has 11 residues. Per germline, CDR1 DFQATT and CDR2 SNEGSKA (reference sequence). In DNA, the CDR3 is TGCAGTGGGGGGGGGCAAGAGACCCAGTACTTC. Translation gives CSGGGQETQYF.

Written as DNA, the CDR3 is TGTGCCAGCAGCTTAGTGGCTAGCGGGGGGGCCCACAATGAGCAGTTCTTC. This sequence encodes CASSLVASGGAHNEQFF. The rearrangement joins TRBV7-7 to TRBJ2-1, with 12 bases that match TRBD2. This CDR3 has 17 amino acids. The ends lost 1 base at V and 5 bases at J; junction bases unmatched: 6. Germline lookup yields CDR1 SSHAT and CDR2 FNYEAQ (reference sequence).

This chain links TRBV5-6 with TRBJ2-7; 10 nucleotides match TRBD2. Trimming removed 0 bases from V and 0 bases from J; junction bases left unmatched: 6. Germline loops: CDR1 SGHDT, CDR2 YYEEEE. CDR3 length equals 17 residues. CDR3 sequence (DNA): TGTGCCAGCAGCTTGGGGCAGGCTAGCGGGAGCTCCTACGAGCAGTACTTC. It translates to CASSLGQASGSSYEQYF.

The rearrangement uses TRBV30 and TRBJ2-1, with D perhaps matching TRBD2 (6 bases). Trimming took off 2 bases at V and 6 bases at J, with 14 bases between the two ends. Germline V lookup: CDR1 GTSNPN, CDR2 SVGIG (reference sequence). The CDR3 has 14 residues. The CDR3 DNA sequence: TGTGCCTGGAGTTCGATAGCGGATTCCAATGAGCAGTTCTTC. This encodes CAWSSIADSNEQFF.

The chain employs TRBV6-5 and TRBJ2-7, with a weak D call TRBD2 (6 bases). The length of the CDR3 is 14 residues. V was shortened by 5 bases and J by 2 bases, with 13 bases between the two germline ends. From germline, CDR1 is MNHEY and CDR2 SVGAGI. CDR3: CASSRGTRTYEQYF. The DNA of the CDR3 is TGTGCCAGCAGTCGGGGGACGAGGACCTACGAGCAGTACTTC.

V usage is TRBV5-4 and J usage is TRBJ1-2; D unclear. In germline, CDR1 is SGHNT, CDR2 YYREEE (reference sequence). CDR3 length equals 13 residues. V was trimmed by 4 bases and J by 7 bases, leaving 14 bases between them. The CDR3, as DNA: TGTGCCAGCAGCCGTACCCTATACTCTGGCTACACCTTC. Protein sequence: CASSRTLYSGYTF.

This sequence joins TRBV2 and TRBJ1-2; 8 bases are shared with TRBD1. Germline V gene data show CDR1 as SNHLY and CDR2 as FYNNEI. The CDR3 length is 13 residues. Trimming removed 5 bases from V and 8 bases from J; junction bases left unmatched: 7. CDR3 in amino acids: CASSRQGRVGYTF. The CDR3 bases are TGTGCCAGCAGTCGACAGGGGCGCGTCGGCTACACCTTC.

The chain has TRBV6-4 and TRBJ2-5, with D perhaps assigned TRBD1 or TRBD2 (7 bases each). The CDR3 sequence is 15 residues long. V lost 6 bases and J 4 bases, leaving 18 bases between the germline ends. The germline gives CDR1 MRHNA, CDR2 SNTAGT. The CDR3: CASRPGQRDGETQYF. CDR3 DNA sequence: TGTGCCAGCAGACCGGGACAGCGGGATGGAGAGACCCAGTACTTC.

V usage is TRBV6-5 and J usage is TRBJ1-1; possible D gene TRBD1, 6 bases. The CDR3 has 16 residues. V dropped 3 bases and J dropped 5 bases, with 19 bases sitting between them. Looked up from germline, CDR1 is MNHEY and CDR2 is SVGAGI. CDR3 bases: TGTGCCAGCAGTTATCAGGGGAGAGGGGGGGAAACTGAAGCTTTCTTT. Translating it yields CASSYQGRGGETEAFF.

On this clone itself: Other DNA sequences within the sample encode an identical CDR3. The chain recombines TRBV5-1 with TRBJ2-7; TRBD2 agrees at 8 bases. Trimming at V came to 0 bases and at J to 3 bases, leaving 2 bases not matched to a gene. CDR1 and CDR2 from the germline V gene are SGHRS and YFSETQ. This CDR3 region has 14 residues. The CDR3 bases are TGCGCCAGCAGCTTGGAGGGGACTAGCTACGAGCAGTACTTC. Residues: CASSLEGTSYEQYF. Drawing the rest from reference TRBV5-1 and TRBJ2-7, the complete variable domain is KAGVTQTPRYLIKTRGQQVTLSCSPISGHRSVSWYQQTPGQGLQFLFEYFSETQRNKGNFPGRFSGRQFSNSRSEMNVSTLELGDSALYLCASSLEGTSYEQYFGPGTRLTVT.

This rearrangement joins TRBV4-1 to TRBJ2-1; 7 positions agree with TRBD1. Per the germline V gene, CDR1 is MGHRA and CDR2 is YSYEKL. The CDR3 sequence is 15 residues long. V trimming: 5 bases; J trimming: 1 base; junction bases outside the gene matches: 5. In DNA form, the CDR3 reads TGCGCCAGCAGCGAAACAGGGGAGTCCTACAATGAGCAGTTCTTC. Translation gives CASSETGESYNEQFF.

This chain links TRBV5-1 with TRBJ1-3, with a possible D match to TRBD1 (5 bases). In germline, CDR1 is SGHRS, CDR2 YFSETQ. This CDR3 has 15 residues. Trimming removed 3 bases at V and 0 bases at J, with 10 bases between. This CDR3 is CASSWDVSSGNTIYF. The DNA for the CDR3 is TGCGCCAGCAGCTGGGACGTGAGCTCTGGAAACACCATATATTTT.

The V and J genes are TRBV6-4 and TRBJ2-3; no clear D gene. V gave up 8 bases and J gave up 0 bases, with 15 bases separating them. CDR1 and CDR2 (germline): MRHNA, SNTAGT. This CDR3 region has 15 residues. As DNA, the CDR3 is TGTGCCAGCGGCCTAGGTGCGTCTAGCACAGATACGCAGTATTTT. Translated, it gives CASGLGASSTDTQYF.

The chain joins TRBV29-1 to TRBJ1-1; no clear D gene. The CDR3 extends over 11 amino acids. V lost 7 bases to trimming and J lost 1 base, with 7 bases between them. Germline assignment: CDR1 SQVTM and CDR2 ANQGSEA. DNA for the CDR3: TGCAGCGGGTCAGGGAACACTGAAGCTTTCTTT. It encodes CSGSGNTEAFF.

V usage is TRBV4-1 and J usage is TRBJ2-1; the D call may be TRBD1 or TRBD2 (5 bases each). CDR1 and CDR2 (germline): MGHRA, YSYEKL. The CDR3 runs 16 residues. Trimming cost V 5 bases and J 7 bases, with 21 bases left between them. In DNA form, the CDR3 reads TGCGCCAGCAGCTTTCGTCCCGGGACCGCCATAAATGAGCAGTTCTTC. Translating it yields CASSFRPGTAINEQFF.

The CDR3, as DNA: TGCGCCAGCAGCCCTACCGGGACTAGCGGCGGAGGGTATGAGCAGTTCTTC. As protein: CASSPTGTSGGGYEQFF. The chain joins TRBV5-1 to TRBJ2-1, with TRBD2 matching over 11 bases. Germline CDR1 SGHRS, CDR2 YFSETQ. The CDR3 sequence is 17 residues long. Trimming at V came to 4 bases and at J to 8 bases, leaving 14 bases not matched to a gene.

The genes are TRBV27 and TRBJ2-6; D unresolved. V lost 4 bases, J lost 4 bases, and 2 bases lay in between. Germline-derived CDR1 and CDR2 are MNHEY and SMNVEV (reference sequence). The CDR3 runs to 12 residues. The chain's CDR3 is CASSSGANVLTF. The CDR3 region has the DNA TGTGCCAGCAGTTCCGGGGCCAACGTCCTGACTTTC.

The rearrangement links TRBV7-2 to TRBJ1-2; D not certain. Germline V CDR1 and CDR2: SGHTA, FQGNSA. The CDR3 is 13 amino acids. V was pared by 1 base and J by 3 bases, with 6 bases between. The CDR3: CASSLGPDYGYTF. CDR3 in DNA: TGTGCCAGCAGCTTAGGTCCGGACTATGGCTACACCTTC. The full variable domain, in which reference TRBV7-2 and TRBJ1-2 provide the parts outside the CDR3, is GAGVSQSPSNKVTEKGKDVELRCDPISGHTALYWYRQSLGQGLEFLIYFQGNSAPDKSGLPSDRFSAERTGGSVSTLTIQRTQQEDSAVYLCASSLGPDYGYTFGSGTRLTVV.

This rearrangement joins TRBV14 to TRBJ1-4; 7 bases agree with TRBD1. Per the germline V gene, CDR1 is SGHDN and CDR2 is FVKESK. CDR3 length: 17 residues. V lost 0 bases, J lost 5 bases, and 9 bases stayed unmatched. The CDR3 nucleotides are TGTGCCAGCAGCCAAGATAAGAAGGGACAGAGAAATGAAAAACTGTTTTTT. This sequence encodes CASSQDKKGQRNEKLFF.